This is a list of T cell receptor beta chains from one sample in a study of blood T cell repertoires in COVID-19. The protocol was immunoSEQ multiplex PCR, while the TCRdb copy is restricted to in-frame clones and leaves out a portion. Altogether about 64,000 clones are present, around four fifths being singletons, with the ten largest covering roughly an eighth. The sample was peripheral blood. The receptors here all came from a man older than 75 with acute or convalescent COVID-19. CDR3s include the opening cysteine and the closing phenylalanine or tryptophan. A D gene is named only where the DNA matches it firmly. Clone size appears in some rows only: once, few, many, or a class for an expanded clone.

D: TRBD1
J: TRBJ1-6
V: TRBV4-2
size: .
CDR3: CASSQVGTGNNSPLHF
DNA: TGTGCCAGCAGCCAGGTCGGGACAGGCAATAATTCACCCCTCCACTTT

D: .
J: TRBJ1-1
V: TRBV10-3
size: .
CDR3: CAISEARGNTEAFF
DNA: TGTGCCATCAGTGAGGCCAGGGGGAACACTGAAGCTTTCTTT

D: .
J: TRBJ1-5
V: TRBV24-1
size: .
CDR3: CATSAEGLRAQHF
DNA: TGTGCCACCAGTGCGGAGGGTTTGAGAGCCCAGCATTTT

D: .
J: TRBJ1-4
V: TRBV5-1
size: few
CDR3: CASSLAGPLGKLFF
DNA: TGCGCCAGCAGCTTGGCAGGCCCATTGGGCAAACTGTTTTTT

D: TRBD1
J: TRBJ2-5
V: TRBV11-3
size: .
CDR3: CATKGDRGETQYF
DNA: TGTGCCACCAAGGGGGACAGGGGAGAGACCCAGTACTTC

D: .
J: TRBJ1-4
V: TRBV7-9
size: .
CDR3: CASSLFFRGWEKLFF
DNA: TGTGCCAGCAGCTTATTTTTTAGGGGTTGGGAAAAACTGTTTTTT

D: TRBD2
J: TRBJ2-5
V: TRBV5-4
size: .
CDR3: CASSSGTSGGLETQYF
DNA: TGTGCCAGCAGCTCAGGGACTAGCGGGGGGCTAGAGACCCAGTACTTC

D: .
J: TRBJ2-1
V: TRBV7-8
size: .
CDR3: CASSPNWNEQFF
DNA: TGTGCCAGCAGCCCAAACTGGAATGAGCAGTTCTTC

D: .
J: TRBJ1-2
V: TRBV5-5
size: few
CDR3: CASSPRLGDGYTF
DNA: TGTGCCAGCAGCCCCCGACTCGGAGATGGCTACACCTTC

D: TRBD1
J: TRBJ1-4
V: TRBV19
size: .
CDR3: CASSSGQVGEKLFF
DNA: TGTGCCAGTAGTTCAGGACAGGTCGGTGAAAAACTGTTTTTT

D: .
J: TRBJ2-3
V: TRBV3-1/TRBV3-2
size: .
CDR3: CASSQAGDTQYF
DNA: TGTGCCAGCAGCCAAGCGGGAGATACGCAGTATTTT

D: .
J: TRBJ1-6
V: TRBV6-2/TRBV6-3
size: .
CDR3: CASSYGSSYNSPLHF
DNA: TGTGCCAGCAGTTACGGGAGCTCCTATAATTCACCCCTCCACTTT

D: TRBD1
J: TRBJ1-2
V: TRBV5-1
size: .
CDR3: CASSRDRVSYGYTF
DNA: TGCGCCAGCAGTCGGGACAGGGTCAGCTATGGCTACACCTTC

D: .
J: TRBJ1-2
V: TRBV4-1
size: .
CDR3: CASSLLPSGTTETYGYTF
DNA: TGCGCCAGCAGCCTCCTCCCCTCCGGGACAACCGAGACCTATGGCTACACCTTC

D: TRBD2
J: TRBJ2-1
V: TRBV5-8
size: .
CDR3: CASSRRTSGRGEQFF
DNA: TGTGCCAGCAGCCGGCGGACTAGCGGGAGGGGCGAGCAGTTCTTC

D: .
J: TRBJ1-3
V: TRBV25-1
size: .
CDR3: CASRQNTGNTIYF
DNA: TGTGCCAGCAGGCAAAACACTGGAAACACCATATATTTT

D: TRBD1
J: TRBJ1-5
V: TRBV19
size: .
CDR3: CASTAGGLGNQPQHF
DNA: TGTGCCAGTACGGCAGGGGGCCTAGGCAATCAGCCCCAGCATTTT

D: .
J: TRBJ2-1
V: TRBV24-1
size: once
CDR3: CATSDSGGYNEQFF
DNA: TGTGCCACCAGTGATTCCGGCGGGTACAATGAGCAGTTCTTC

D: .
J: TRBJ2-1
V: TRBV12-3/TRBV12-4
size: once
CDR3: CASSTDTYNEQFF
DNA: TGTGCCAGCAGTACGGACACCTACAATGAGCAGTTCTTC

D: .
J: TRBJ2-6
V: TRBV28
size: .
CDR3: CASSSTGYSGANVLTF
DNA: TGTGCCAGCAGTTCAACAGGGTACTCTGGGGCCAACGTCCTGACTTTC

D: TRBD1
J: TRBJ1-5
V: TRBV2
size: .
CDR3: CASSAQDRGQPQHF
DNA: TGTGCCAGCAGTGCCCAGGACAGGGGTCAGCCCCAGCATTTT

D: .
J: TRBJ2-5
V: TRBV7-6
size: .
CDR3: CASSFRGGETQYF
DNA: TGTGCCAGCAGCTTTCGAGGTGGAGAGACCCAGTACTTC

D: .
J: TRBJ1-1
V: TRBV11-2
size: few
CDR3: CASSHRYTEAFF
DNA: TGTGCCAGCAGTCACAGGTACACTGAAGCTTTCTTT

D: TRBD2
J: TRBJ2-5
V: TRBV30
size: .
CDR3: CAWSGTRKETQYF
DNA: TGTGCCTGGAGTGGGACTAGAAAAGAGACCCAGTACTTC

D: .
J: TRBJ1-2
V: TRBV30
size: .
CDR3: CAWSRGNYGYTF
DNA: TGTGCCTGGAGCAGGGGAAACTATGGCTACACCTTC

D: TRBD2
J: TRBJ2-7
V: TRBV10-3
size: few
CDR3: CAISESTSGSYEQYF
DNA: TGTGCCATCAGTGAGAGTACTAGCGGGAGCTACGAGCAGTACTTC

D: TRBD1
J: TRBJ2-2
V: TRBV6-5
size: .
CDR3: CASIGGQANTGELFF
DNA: TGTGCCAGCATTGGAGGACAGGCGAACACCGGGGAGCTGTTTTTT

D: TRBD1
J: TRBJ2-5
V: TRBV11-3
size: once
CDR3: CASSLQGAGGETQYF
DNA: TGTGCCAGCAGCTTACAGGGGGCAGGAGGAGAGACCCAGTACTTC

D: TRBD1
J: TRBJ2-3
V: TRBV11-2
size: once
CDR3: CASSLGKGAPDTQYF
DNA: TGTGCCAGCAGCTTAGGAAAGGGGGCGCCGGATACGCAGTATTTT

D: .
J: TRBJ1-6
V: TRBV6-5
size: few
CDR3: CASTTRGAMGSPLHF
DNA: TGTGCCAGCACCACACGGGGGGCAATGGGTTCACCCCTCCACTTT

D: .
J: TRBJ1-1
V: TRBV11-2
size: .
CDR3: CASSFHIGGSAEAFF
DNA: TGTGCCAGCAGCTTCCACATAGGGGGTTCCGCTGAAGCTTTCTTT

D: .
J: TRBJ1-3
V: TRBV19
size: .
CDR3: CASRSGGNTIYF
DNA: TGTGCCAGTAGGTCGGGGGGAAACACCATATATTTT

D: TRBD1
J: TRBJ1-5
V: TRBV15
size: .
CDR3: CATSSGTGGNQPQHF
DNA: TGTGCCACCAGCAGCGGGACAGGGGGCAATCAGCCCCAGCATTTT

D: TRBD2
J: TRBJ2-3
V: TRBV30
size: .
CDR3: CAWSAGGSTDTQYF
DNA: TGTGCCTGGAGTGCGGGGGGGAGCACAGATACGCAGTATTTT

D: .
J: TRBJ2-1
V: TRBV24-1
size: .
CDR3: CATSDRTWGGGEQFF
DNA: TGTGCCACCAGTGACAGGACATGGGGAGGGGGTGAGCAGTTCTTC

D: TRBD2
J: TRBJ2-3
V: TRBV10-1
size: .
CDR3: CASSEELAGPQYF
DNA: TGCGCCAGCAGTGAGGAGCTAGCGGGACCGCAGTATTTT

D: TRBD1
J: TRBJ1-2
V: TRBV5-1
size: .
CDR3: CASSASAGTAYGYTF
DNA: TGCGCCAGCAGCGCCTCCGCCGGGACAGCCTATGGCTACACCTTC

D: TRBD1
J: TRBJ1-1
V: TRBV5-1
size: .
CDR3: CASSETGVNTEAFF
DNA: TGCGCCAGCAGCGAAACAGGGGTCAACACTGAAGCTTTCTTT

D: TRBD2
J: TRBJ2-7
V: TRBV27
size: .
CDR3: CASRSGTSVLYEQYF
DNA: TGTGCCAGCAGATCCGGGACTAGCGTTCTCTACGAGCAGTACTTC

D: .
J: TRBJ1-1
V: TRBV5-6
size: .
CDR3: CASSLGVGWATEAFF
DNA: TGTGCCAGCAGCTTGGGGGTAGGCTGGGCCACTGAAGCTTTCTTT

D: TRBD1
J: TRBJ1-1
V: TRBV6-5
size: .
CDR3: CATLTGASTETFF
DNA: TGTGCCACCCTTACAGGGGCGTCCACTGAAACTTTCTTT

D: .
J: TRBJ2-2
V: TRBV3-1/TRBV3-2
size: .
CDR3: CATRGWGDTGELFF
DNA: TGTGCCACCCGGGGATGGGGGGACACCGGGGAGCTGTTTTTT

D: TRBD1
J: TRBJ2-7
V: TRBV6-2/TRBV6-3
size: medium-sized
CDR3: CASSPDRVIDEQYF
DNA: TGTGCCAGCAGTCCCGACAGGGTGATCGACGAGCAGTACTTC

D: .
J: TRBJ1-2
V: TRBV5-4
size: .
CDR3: CASSSYREPYGYTF
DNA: TGTGCCAGCAGCTCTTACAGGGAACCCTATGGCTACACCTTC

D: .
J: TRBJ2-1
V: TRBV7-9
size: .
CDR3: CASSFWLAFTYNEQFF
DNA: TGTGCCAGCAGCTTCTGGCTAGCGTTTACCTACAATGAGCAGTTCTTC

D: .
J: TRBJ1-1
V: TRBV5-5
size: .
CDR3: CASSLGGLRNTEAFF
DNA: TGTGCCAGCAGCTTGGGTGGACTTAGGAACACTGAAGCTTTCTTT

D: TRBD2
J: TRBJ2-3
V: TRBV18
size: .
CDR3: CASSPGTSGRTDTQYF
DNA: TGTGCCAGCTCACCAGGTACTAGCGGCCGCACAGATACGCAGTATTTT

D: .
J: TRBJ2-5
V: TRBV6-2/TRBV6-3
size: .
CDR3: CASSYSFGTPQETQYF
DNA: TGTGCCAGCAGTTACTCATTCGGGACTCCGCAAGAGACCCAGTACTTC

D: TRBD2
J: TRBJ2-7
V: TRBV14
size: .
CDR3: CASSQDLELAGYEQYF
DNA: TGTGCCAGCAGCCAAGATTTAGAACTAGCGGGGTACGAGCAGTACTTC

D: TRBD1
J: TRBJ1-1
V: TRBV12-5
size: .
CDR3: CAKGTDDTEAFF
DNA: TGTGCTAAGGGGACAGACGACACTGAAGCTTTCTTT

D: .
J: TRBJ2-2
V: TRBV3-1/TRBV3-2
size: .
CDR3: CASSNLGAGELFF
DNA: TGTGCCAGCAGCAACCTCGGTGCCGGGGAGCTGTTTTTT

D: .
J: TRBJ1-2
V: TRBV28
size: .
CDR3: CASSLPGVRGYTF
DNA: TGTGCCAGCAGTTTACCGGGGGTTCGCGGCTACACCTTC

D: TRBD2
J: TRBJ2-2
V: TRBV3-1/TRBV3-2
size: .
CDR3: CASGLAVNTGELFF
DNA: TGTGCCAGTGGACTAGCGGTTAACACCGGGGAGCTGTTTTTT